This passage covers 20 T cell receptor beta chains from one sample sequenced in a study of blood T cell repertoires in COVID-19. Data came from immunoSEQ multiplex PCR; TCRdb stores just in-frame clones and leaves some out. The data show tens of thousands of clones, 88% seen once. Sequencing input: peripheral blood. These receptors were collected from a human donor in a cohort sampled during active COVID-19.

The rearrangement uses TRBV18 and TRBJ2-6, with D unresolved. Trimming shortened V by 3 bases and J by 0 bases, and 3 bases separated the two germline ends. Germline CDR1 is KGHSH and CDR2 is LQKENI. The CDR3 is 14 residues long. CDR3 coding DNA: TGTGCCAGCTCACCGAGCTCTGGGGCCAACGTCCTGACTTTC. Translating it yields CASSPSSGANVLTF. The full variable domain, with the rest looked up from reference TRBV18 and TRBJ2-6, is NAGVMQNPRHLVRRRGQEARLRCSPMKGHSHVYWYRQLPEEGLKFMVYLQKENIIDESGMPKERFSAEFPKEGPSILRIQQVVRGDSAAYFCASSPSSGANVLTFGAGSRLTVL.

The chain links TRBV4-1 to TRBJ2-5; 9 bases match TRBD2. Germline CDR1 and CDR2: MGHRA and YSYEKL. With V trimmed by 1 base and J by 1 base, 7 bases remained unmatched. The CDR3 has 17 amino acids. The CDR3, as DNA: TGCGCCAGCAGCCAAGGTGGGACTAGCCCCATCCAAGAGACCCAGTACTTC. Translating it yields CASSQGGTSPIQETQYF.

This chain uses TRBV5-4 with TRBJ2-3, with D perhaps TRBD2 (5 bases). CDR3 length: 14 residues. Germline CDR1 SGHNT, CDR2 YYREEE (reference sequence). The CDR3 DNA follows: TGTTCTACATCGGAGGCCCCTAGCACAGATACGCAGTATTTT. As protein: CSTSEAPSTDTQYF.

The CDR3 bases are TGTGCCAGCAGTTACGGACAGGGGCCACGGCCCCAGCATTTT. Its translation: CASSYGQGPRPQHF. The gene calls are TRBV6-2 or TRBV6-3 and TRBJ1-5; 9 bases map to TRBD1. CDR3 length: 14 amino acids. With V trimmed by 2 bases and J by 9 bases, 5 bases remained unmatched. The germline V gene has CDR1 MNHEY and CDR2 SVGEGT.

The chain employs TRBV12-2 and TRBJ2-1; the table's D call, TRBD1, was not checked against the DNA. TRBV12-2 constitutes a pseudogene. The CDR3 contains 20 residues. CDR3 sequence (DNA): TGTGCAAGTCGCTTAGCAGACAGTGGGAACAAATGCAGCTCCTACAATGAGCAGTTCTTC. It specifies CASRLADSGNKCSSYNEQFF.

CDR3: CATSGGQGWSPLHF. DNA of the CDR3: TGTGCCACCTCGGGGGGACAGGGATGGTCACCCCTCCACTTT. The rearrangement joins TRBV2 to TRBJ1-6, with 9 bases matching TRBD1. CDR1 and CDR2 (germline): SNHLY, FYNNEI. Trimming removed 10 bases from V and 10 bases from J; junction bases left unmatched: 11. This CDR3 has 14 amino acids.

The chain combines TRBV2 with TRBJ1-6; D is unclear. This CDR3 is 15 amino acids long. V shed 1 base and J shed 7 bases, with 11 bases lying between them. Germline values: CDR1 SNHLY, CDR2 FYNNEI. Here the CDR3 reads CASSEEHPRNSPLHF. Here the CDR3 DNA reads TGTGCCAGCAGTGAAGAACACCCACGAAATTCACCCCTCCACTTT.

The chain couples TRBV12-5 to TRBJ2-5, with D possibly being TRBD2 (5 bases). The germline gives CDR1 LGHNT, CDR2 FRNRAP. The V gene lost 3 bases and the J gene lost 0 bases, with 8 bases spanning the gap. The CDR3 covers 14 residues. The CDR3 loop is CASGFSGNQETQYF. For the CDR3, the DNA is TGTGCTAGTGGTTTCTCCGGGAACCAAGAGACCCAGTACTTC.

The genes are TRBV7-2 and TRBJ2-5; 12 nucleotides line up with TRBD2. Germline CDR1 and CDR2: SGHTA and FQGNSA. The CDR3 contains 17 residues. V trimming: 1 base; J trimming: 2 bases; junction bases outside the gene matches: 5. The CDR3 region is CASSLVLTSGGQETQYF. The DNA of the CDR3 is TGTGCCAGCAGCTTAGTGTTGACTAGCGGGGGACAAGAGACCCAGTACTTC.

This clone was found a few times. DNA for the CDR3: TGTGCCAGCAGCTTGGTGTCGGTAGCGGGAGTGGATACGCAGTATTTT. Translation: CASSLVSVAGVDTQYF. The chain uses TRBV5-6 and TRBJ2-3; 9 bases match TRBD2. The CDR3 runs 16 residues. V dropped 0 bases and J dropped 6; count of bases not matched to a gene: 8. Germline V CDR1 and CDR2: SGHDT, YYEEEE.

This chain uses TRBV11-2 with TRBJ2-5; D not resolved. Germline V gives CDR1 SGHAT, CDR2 FQNNGV. The CDR3 sequence is 11 residues long. V dropped 0 bases and J dropped 9 bases, with 5 bases sitting between them. The CDR3 protein is CASSLDRAQYF. The CDR3 nucleotides are TGTGCCAGCAGCTTAGATCGGGCCCAGTACTTC.

The J gene is TRBJ2-1, the V gene TRBV5-6; a weak D match, TRBD1 (6 bases). CDR1 and CDR2 from the germline V gene are SGHDT and YYEEEE. This CDR3 spans 15 amino acids. V was clipped by 7 bases and J by 5 bases, with 19 bases between them. The CDR3 DNA follows: TGTGCCAGCGATACGGGCCACGGGGACAACAATGAGCAGTTCTTC. It codes for CASDTGHGDNNEQFF.

In the case of this clone: The same CDR3 is also encoded by other DNA sequences in this sample. The gene calls are TRBV19 and TRBJ2-7; D possibly corresponds to TRBD1 (5 bases). This CDR3 region has 14 residues. CDR1 LNHDA and CDR2 SQIVND come from the germline V gene (reference sequence). V dropped 3 bases and J dropped 4 bases, with 13 bases sitting between them. The CDR3, as DNA: TGTGCCAGTAGTATGGCCCAGGGCCCTTACGAGCAGTACTTC. Translated: CASSMAQGPYEQYF.

This clone was seen once. The chain employs TRBV30 and TRBJ1-2, with 8 bases identical to TRBD1. Unmatched junction bases numbered 8, after V lost 0 bases and J lost 8 bases. Germline values: CDR1 GTSNPN, CDR2 SVGIG (reference sequence). The CDR3 spans 14 residues. The CDR3 DNA sequence: TGTGCCTGGAGTGTAATGGGGACAGGTGCCGGCTACACCTTC. Translation gives CAWSVMGTGAGYTF.

The V call is TRBV5-4, the J call TRBJ1-2; TRBD1 matches at 12 bases. The V and J ends lost 6 bases and 5 bases, in that order; junction bases with no gene match: 5. CDR3 length: 14 residues. Germline V gene sequence: CDR1 SGHNT, CDR2 YYREEE (reference sequence). The CDR3 bases are TGTGCCAGCACCGGGACAGGGGGCCCTTATGGCTACACCTTC. Amino acid sequence: CASTGTGGPYGYTF.

This sequence joins TRBV19 and TRBJ2-3, with 7 bases that match TRBD2. Germline loops: CDR1 LNHDA, CDR2 SQIVND (reference sequence). The V segment lost 4 bases and the J segment 2 bases; nucleotides outside the gene matches: 3. The CDR3 consists of 14 residues. The CDR3 loop is CASSSLAATDTQYF. For the CDR3, the DNA is TGTGCCAGTAGTAGCCTAGCGGCCACAGATACGCAGTATTTT.

J is TRBJ2-7 and V is TRBV19; D unresolved. The CDR3 sequence is 14 residues long. Germline V gene lookup returns CDR1 LNHDA and CDR2 SQIVND (reference sequence). Trimming cost V 4 bases and J 2 bases, with 12 bases left between them. CDR3 sequence reads: CASSTNSQTYEQYF. In DNA form, the CDR3 reads TGTGCCAGTAGTACTAACAGCCAGACCTACGAGCAGTACTTC.

The rearrangement links TRBV7-2 to TRBJ2-3; D is uncertain. The CDR3 has 15 amino acids. Trimming cost V 5 bases and J 2 bases, with 14 bases left between them. Germline V lookup: CDR1 SGHTA, CDR2 FQGNSA. Here the CDR3 DNA reads TGTGCCAGCAGCCTCGCTTGGGCCCTCACAGATACGCAGTATTTT. Encoded protein: CASSLAWALTDTQYF. The whole variable domain, remainder taken from reference TRBV7-2 and TRBJ2-3, is GAGVSQSPSNKVTEKGKDVELRCDPISGHTALYWYRQSLGQGLEFLIYFQGNSAPDKSGLPSDRFSAERTGGSVSTLTIQRTQQEDSAVYLCASSLAWALTDTQYFGPGTRLTVL.

The CDR3 coding sequence is TGCAGCGTGAGCTATAGGACAGGGAGCGAGCAGTACTTC. Residues: CSVSYRTGSEQYF. The chain carries TRBV29-1 and TRBJ2-7; 8 nucleotides line up with TRBD1. Germline CDR1 is SQVTM and CDR2 is ANQGSEA. V was pared by 6 bases and J by 6 bases, with 10 bases of the junction left unmatched. The CDR3 has 13 residues.

The chain employs TRBV5-5 and TRBJ1-2; D not certain. The CDR3 covers 15 residues. V lost 0 bases to trimming and J lost 4 bases, with 13 bases between them. CDR1 is SGHKS and CDR2 is YYEKEE in the germline V gene (reference sequence). The CDR3 DNA reads TGTGCCAGCAGCTTGGCGGGGAGGTCTGGCTATGGCTACACCTTC. As protein: CASSLAGRSGYGYTF.